This T cell receptor beta chain was profiled in a study of cytomegalovirus exposure and HLA in healthy donors. Findings of the study overall: Presence/absence analyses treated sequencing depth as roughly uniform across donors.

The germline gives CDR1 LGHNA, CDR2 YNFKEQ. The CDR3 runs to 18 residues. V lost 1 base, J lost 0 bases, and 10 bases stayed unmatched. The PCR employed 60 Vbeta primers together with 13 Jbeta primers. The assay was immunoSEQ multiplex PCR, and TCRdb's table has in-frame clones only and misses some. The sample contains roughly 100,000 clones, 65% to 75% of which appear only once. With respect to this clone: Its specificity is not known.

This sequence originates from a middle-aged man in good health and CMV-seropositive. Sequenced input: PBMCs. The rearrangement uses TRBV4-2 and TRBJ1-1; 8 positions match TRBD1. This CDR3 is CASSQGMAGGSLNTEAFF. In nucleotides, the CDR3 is TGTGCCAGCAGCCAAGGAATGGCAGGGGGCTCTTTGAACACTGAAGCTTTCTTT.